This TCR beta chain was sequenced during a study of spatial heterogeneity in lung cancer. Broader study findings: Counts that tracked tumor mutation counts were those of expanded intratumoral alpha and beta TCRs. Counts of ubiquitous and regional expanded TCRs tracked ubiquitous and regional nonsynonymous mutations, respectively.

Judged by abundance, this clonotype is medium-sized. Its antigen remains unidentified. V was cut by 5 bases and J by 4 bases, with 11 bases left in between. This CDR3 spans 13 amino acids. Sample time point: sample taken at primary tumor resection. Sequencing covered unsorted whole RNA taken from tumor, nontumor lung or frozen PBMC. TCRdb redid the calling of the 5' RACE reads with MiXCR, one entry per CDR3 protein. The data hold around 2,100 distinct CDR3 sequences, with about 8% observed a single time. This chain connects TRBV12-3 or TRBV12-4 to TRBJ1-1; tentatively, D is TRBD1 (6 bases). The sequence came from a male donor with early-stage non-small cell lung cancer. The starting material was lung tumor tissue, obtained at surgery. CDR3 coding DNA: TGTGCCAGCAGTAGGGGGGTAAGCACTGAAGCTTTCTTT. It encodes CASSRGVSTEAFF.